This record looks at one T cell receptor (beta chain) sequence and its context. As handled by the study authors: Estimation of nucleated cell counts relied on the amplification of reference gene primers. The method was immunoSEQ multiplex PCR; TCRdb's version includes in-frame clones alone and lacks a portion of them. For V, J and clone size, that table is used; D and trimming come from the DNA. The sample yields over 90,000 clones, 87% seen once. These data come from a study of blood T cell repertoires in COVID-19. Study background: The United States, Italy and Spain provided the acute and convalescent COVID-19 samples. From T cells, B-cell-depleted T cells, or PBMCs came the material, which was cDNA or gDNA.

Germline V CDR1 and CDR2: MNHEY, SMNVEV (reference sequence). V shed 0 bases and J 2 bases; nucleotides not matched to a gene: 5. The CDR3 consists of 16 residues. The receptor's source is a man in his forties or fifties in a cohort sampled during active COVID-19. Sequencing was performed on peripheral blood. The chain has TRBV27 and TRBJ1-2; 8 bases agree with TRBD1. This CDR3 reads CASSLSMGQENYGYTF. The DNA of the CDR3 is TGTGCCAGCAGTTTATCGATGGGACAGGAGAACTATGGCTACACCTTC.